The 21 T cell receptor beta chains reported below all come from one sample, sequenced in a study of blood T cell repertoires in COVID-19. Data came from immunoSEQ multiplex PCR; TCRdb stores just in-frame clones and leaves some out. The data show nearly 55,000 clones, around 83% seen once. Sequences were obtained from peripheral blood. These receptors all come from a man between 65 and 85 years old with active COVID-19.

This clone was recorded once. CDR3 amino acids: CATSRDWATNYGYTF. The CDR3 nucleotides read TGTGCCACCAGCAGAGATTGGGCCACTAACTATGGCTACACCTTC. The chain is built from TRBV15 and TRBJ1-2; D not certain. The CDR3 totals 15 residues. From germline, CDR1 is LNHNV and CDR2 YYDKDF (reference sequence). The V end lost 0 bases, the J end lost 0 bases, and 8 bases lay between the germline ends.

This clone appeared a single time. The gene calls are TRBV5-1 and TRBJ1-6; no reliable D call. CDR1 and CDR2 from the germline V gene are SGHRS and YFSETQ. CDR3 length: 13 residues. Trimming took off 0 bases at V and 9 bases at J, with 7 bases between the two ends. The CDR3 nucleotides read TGCGCCAGCAGCTTGGTGTTGGCTTCACCCCTCCACTTT. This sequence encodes CASSLVLASPLHF.

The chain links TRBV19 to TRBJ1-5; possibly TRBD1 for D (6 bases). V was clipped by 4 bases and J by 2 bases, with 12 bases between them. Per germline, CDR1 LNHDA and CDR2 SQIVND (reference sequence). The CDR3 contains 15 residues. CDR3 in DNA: TGTGCCAGTAGTAGGGCGGACAGACGCAATCAGCCCCAGCATTTT. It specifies CASSRADRRNQPQHF.

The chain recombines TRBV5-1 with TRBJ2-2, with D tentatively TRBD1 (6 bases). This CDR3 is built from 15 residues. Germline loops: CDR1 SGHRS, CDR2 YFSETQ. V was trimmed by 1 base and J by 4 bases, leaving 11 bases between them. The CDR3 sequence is CASSLFLGGTGELFF. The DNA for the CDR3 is TGCGCCAGCAGCTTGTTCCTAGGGGGCACCGGGGAGCTGTTTTTT.

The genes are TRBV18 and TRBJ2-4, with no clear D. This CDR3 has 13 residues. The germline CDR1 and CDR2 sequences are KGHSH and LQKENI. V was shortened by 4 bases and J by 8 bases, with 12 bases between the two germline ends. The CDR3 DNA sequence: TGTGCCAGCTCACTCGCACCAAGCGACATTCAGTACTTC. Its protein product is CASSLAPSDIQYF.

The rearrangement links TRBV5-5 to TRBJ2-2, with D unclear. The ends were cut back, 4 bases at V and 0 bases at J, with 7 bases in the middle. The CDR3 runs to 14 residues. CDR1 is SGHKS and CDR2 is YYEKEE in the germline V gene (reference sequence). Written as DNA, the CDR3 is TGTGCCAGCAGCGTGACATCGAACACCGGGGAGCTGTTTTTT. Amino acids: CASSVTSNTGELFF.

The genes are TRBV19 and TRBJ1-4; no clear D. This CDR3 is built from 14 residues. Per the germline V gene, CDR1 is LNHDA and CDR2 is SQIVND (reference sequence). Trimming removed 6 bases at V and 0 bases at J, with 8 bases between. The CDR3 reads CASSYRATNEKLFF. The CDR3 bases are TGTGCCAGTAGCTACCGCGCAACTAATGAAAAACTGTTTTTT.

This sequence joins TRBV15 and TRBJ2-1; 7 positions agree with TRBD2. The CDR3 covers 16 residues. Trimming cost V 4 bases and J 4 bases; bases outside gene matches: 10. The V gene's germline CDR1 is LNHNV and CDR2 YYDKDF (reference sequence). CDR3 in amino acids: CATSIHNRTRYNEQFF. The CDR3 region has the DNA TGTGCCACCAGCATCCACAACCGGACTAGGTACAATGAGCAGTTCTTC.

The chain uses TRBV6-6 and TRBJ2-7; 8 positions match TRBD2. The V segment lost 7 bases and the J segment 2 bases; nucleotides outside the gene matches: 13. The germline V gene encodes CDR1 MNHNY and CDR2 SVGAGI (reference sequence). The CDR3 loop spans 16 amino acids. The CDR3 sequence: CASNSWGGGGTYEQYF. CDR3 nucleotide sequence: TGTGCCAGCAACTCCTGGGGTGGCGGGGGGACCTACGAGCAGTACTTC.

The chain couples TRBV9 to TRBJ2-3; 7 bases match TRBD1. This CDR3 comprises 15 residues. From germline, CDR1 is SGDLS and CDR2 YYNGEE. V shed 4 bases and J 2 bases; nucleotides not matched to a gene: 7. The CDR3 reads CASSQTGLYTDTQYF. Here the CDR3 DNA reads TGTGCCAGCAGCCAGACAGGGTTATACACAGATACGCAGTATTTT. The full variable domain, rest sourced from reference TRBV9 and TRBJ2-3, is DSGVTQTPKHLITATGQRVTLRCSPRSGDLSVYWYQQSLDQGLQFLIQYYNGEERAKGNILERFSAQQFPDLHSELNLSSLELGDSALYFCASSQTGLYTDTQYFGPGTRLTVL.

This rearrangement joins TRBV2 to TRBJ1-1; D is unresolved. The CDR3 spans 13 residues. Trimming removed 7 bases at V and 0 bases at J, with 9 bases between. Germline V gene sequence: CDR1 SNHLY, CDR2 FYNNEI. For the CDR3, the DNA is TGTGCCAGCACAACAGACATGAACACTGAAGCTTTCTTT. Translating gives CASTTDMNTEAFF.

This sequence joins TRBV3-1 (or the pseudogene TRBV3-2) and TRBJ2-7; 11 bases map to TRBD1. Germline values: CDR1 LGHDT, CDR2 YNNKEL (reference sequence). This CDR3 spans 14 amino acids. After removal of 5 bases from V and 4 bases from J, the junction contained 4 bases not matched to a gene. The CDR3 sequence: CASSSGTGGYEQYF. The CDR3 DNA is TGTGCCAGCAGCAGCGGGACAGGGGGTTACGAGCAGTACTTC.

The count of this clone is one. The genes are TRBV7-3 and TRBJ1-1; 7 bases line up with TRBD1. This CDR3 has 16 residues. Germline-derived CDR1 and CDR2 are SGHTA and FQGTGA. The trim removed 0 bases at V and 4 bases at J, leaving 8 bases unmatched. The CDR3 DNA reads TGTGCCAGCAGCTTAACCTTGACAGGGTATAGCACTGAAGCTTTCTTT. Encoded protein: CASSLTLTGYSTEAFF. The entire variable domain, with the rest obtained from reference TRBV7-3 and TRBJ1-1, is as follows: GAGVSQTPSNKVTEKGKYVELRCDPISGHTALYWYRQSLGQGPEFLIYFQGTGAADDSGLPNDRFFAVRPEGSVSTLKIQRTERGDSAVYLCASSLTLTGYSTEAFFGQGTRLTVV.

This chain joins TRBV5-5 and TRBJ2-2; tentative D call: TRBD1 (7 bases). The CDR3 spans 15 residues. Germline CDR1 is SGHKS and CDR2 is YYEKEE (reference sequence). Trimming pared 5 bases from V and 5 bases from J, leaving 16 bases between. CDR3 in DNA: TGTGCCAGCAGGTCTACAGGGGCGGGGACCGGGGAGCTGTTTTTT. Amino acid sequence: CASRSTGAGTGELFF.

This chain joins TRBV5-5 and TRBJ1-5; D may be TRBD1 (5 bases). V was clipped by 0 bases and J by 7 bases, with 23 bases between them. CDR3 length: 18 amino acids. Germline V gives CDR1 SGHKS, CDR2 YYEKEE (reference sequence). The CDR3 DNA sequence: TGTGCCAGCAGCTTGGGCATCGGGCCGGGGGAGCTACGGCAGCCCCAGCATTTT. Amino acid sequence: CASSLGIGPGELRQPQHF.

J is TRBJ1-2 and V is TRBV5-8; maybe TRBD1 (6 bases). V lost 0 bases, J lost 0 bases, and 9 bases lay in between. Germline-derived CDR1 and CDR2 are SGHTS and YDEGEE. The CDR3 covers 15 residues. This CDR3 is CASSLEQGANYGYTF. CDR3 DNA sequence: TGTGCCAGCAGCTTGGAACAGGGAGCTAACTATGGCTACACCTTC.

CDR3 loop: CASSPSGTGGFQPQHF. The CDR3 region has the DNA TGTGCCAGCAGCCCCTCCGGGACAGGGGGCTTTCAGCCCCAGCATTTT. The rearrangement links TRBV7-9 to TRBJ1-5, with 12 nucleotides matching TRBD1. Looked up from germline, CDR1 is SEHNR and CDR2 is FQNEAQ (reference sequence). The CDR3 extends over 16 amino acids. With 5 bases clipped from V and 6 bases from J, the junction kept 8 bases outside the gene matches.

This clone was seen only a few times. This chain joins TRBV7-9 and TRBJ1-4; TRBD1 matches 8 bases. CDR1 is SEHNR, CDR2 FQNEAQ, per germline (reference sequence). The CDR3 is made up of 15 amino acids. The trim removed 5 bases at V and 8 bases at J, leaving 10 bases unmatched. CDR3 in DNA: TGTGCCAGCAGCGCCCGGACAGGGAGGGCGGAAAAACTGTTTTTT. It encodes CASSARTGRAEKLFF.

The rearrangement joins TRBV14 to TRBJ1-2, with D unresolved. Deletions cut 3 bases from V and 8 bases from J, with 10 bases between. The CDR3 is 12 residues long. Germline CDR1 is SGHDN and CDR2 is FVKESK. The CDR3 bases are TGTGCCAGCAGCCAGCCACCGGGGGGCTACACCTTC. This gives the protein CASSQPPGGYTF.

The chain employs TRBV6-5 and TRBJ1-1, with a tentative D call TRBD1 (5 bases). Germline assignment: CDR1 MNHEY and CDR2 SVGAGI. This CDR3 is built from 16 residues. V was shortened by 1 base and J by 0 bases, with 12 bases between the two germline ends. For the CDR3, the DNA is TGTGCCAGCAGTTACTTGACGACAGATATGAACACTGAAGCTTTCTTT. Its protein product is CASSYLTTDMNTEAFF.

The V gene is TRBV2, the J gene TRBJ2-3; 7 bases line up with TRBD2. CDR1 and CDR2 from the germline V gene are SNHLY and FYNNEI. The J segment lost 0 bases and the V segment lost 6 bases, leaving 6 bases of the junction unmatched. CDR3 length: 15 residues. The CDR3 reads CASSPGGPSTDTQYF. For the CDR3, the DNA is TGTGCCAGCAGCCCGGGGGGACCTAGCACAGATACGCAGTATTTT. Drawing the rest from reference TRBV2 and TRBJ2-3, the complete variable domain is EPEVTQTPSHQVTQMGQEVILRCVPISNHLYFYWYRQILGQKVEFLVSFYNNEISEKSEIFDDQFSVERPDGSNFTLKIRSTKLEDSAMYFCASSPGGPSTDTQYFGPGTRLTVL.